This T cell receptor (beta chain) was profiled in a study of naive and memory T cell subsets. Study outcomes and limitations: A few larger clonotypes appeared in naive repertoires, especially CD8, possibly memory cells re-expressing CD45RA. In naive cells, over 90% of TCR sequences were seen only once. In CD4 and CD8 cells, diversity dropped from naive through EMRA.

Two oligonucleotides, mixed equimolar, formed the beta constant-region primer covering TRBC1 and TRBC2. Four rounds of PCR amplified the ligated cDNA using nested alpha and beta constant-region primers plus SP2. An oligonucleotide with the SP2 primer and a 12-nucleotide UMI was ligated to the cDNA 3' end. TCRdb called the UMI-ligation and nested PCR reads again in MiXCR, with one record for every CDR3 protein. Of about 150,000 distinct CDR3 sequences detected, approximately 22% appear once; the ten largest clones hold over 0.09%. From germline, CDR1 is MDHEN and CDR2 SYDVKM. This CDR3 is built from 14 residues. V dropped 7 bases and J dropped 6; count of bases not matched to a gene: 8. CD4+ T cell IFNgamma after overnight CMV lysate exposure gave donor CMV status. As to this clonotype: Its antigen is unknown.

This chain connects TRBV28 to TRBJ2-7; 11 bases are a match to TRBD2. This clonotype originated in a human donor in good health. The source material was naive CD4+ T cells from blood. The DNA for the CDR3 is TGTGCCAGCAAAAAAGTGACTAGCGGGACCGAGCAGTACTTC. This encodes CASKKVTSGTEQYF.